This passage covers 27 T cell receptor beta chains from one sample sequenced in a study of T cell responses to AZD1222 COVID-19 vaccine. Clones were sequenced by immunoSEQ multiplex PCR, and TCRdb holds only the in-frame ones, with some missing. The data show 130,000 to 150,000 clones, 88% seen once. The material was peripheral blood, obtained 28 days after the second dose of the MenACWY control vaccine. The receptors originated from an adult who received the MenACWY meningococcal vaccine as a control.

This chain links TRBV14 with TRBJ1-3; D might be TRBD1 (5 bases). The CDR3 length is 13 residues. Trimming removed 6 bases from V and 2 bases from J, with 8 bases in between. Germline V gene sequence: CDR1 SGHDN, CDR2 FVKESK. The CDR3 DNA reads as TGTGCCAGCAGAGGACAACCTGGAAACACCATATATTTT. It is translated as CASRGQPGNTIYF.

About this clone itself: This sample includes further DNA sequences coding for the same CDR3. The V gene is TRBV30, the J gene TRBJ2-3; D is undetermined. This CDR3 spans 13 amino acids. V dropped 1 base and J dropped 0 bases, with 5 bases sitting between them. Looked up from germline, CDR1 is GTSNPN and CDR2 is SVGIG (reference sequence). CDR3 sequence: CAWSGISTDTQYF. The CDR3 DNA reads TGTGCCTGGAGTGGGATCAGCACAGATACGCAGTATTTT. Using reference TRBV30 and TRBJ2-3 for the parts outside the CDR3, the full variable domain is SQTIHQWPATLVQPVGSPLSLECTVEGTSNPNLYWYRQAAGRGLQLLFYSVGIGQISSEVPQNLSASRPQDRQFILSSKKLLLSDSGFYLCAWSGISTDTQYFGPGTRLTVL.

V is TRBV5-1 and J is TRBJ2-7, with 9 bases lining up with TRBD1. Trimming took 9 bases from V and 0 from J; bases not matched to a gene: 7. CDR1 SGHRS and CDR2 YFSETQ come from the germline V gene. CDR3 length equals 14 residues. Written as DNA, the CDR3 is TGCGCCACTCAACGGGGACAGGGCTCCTACGAGCAGTACTTC. Translation: CATQRGQGSYEQYF.

With respect to this clone: The junction shows a germline mismatch at one end, possibly a read error. The chain recombines TRBV28 with TRBJ2-7; the D call may be TRBD1 or TRBD2 (6 bases each). The CDR3 is 14 amino acids. Germline V gene sequence: CDR1 MDHEN, CDR2 SYDVKM. CDR3 DNA: TGTGCCAGCTACTCTTGGGGGGCCTCCTCCGAGCAGTACTTC. Translating it yields CASYSWGASSEQYF. Filled out from reference TRBV28 and TRBJ2-7, the complete variable domain reads DVKVTQSSRYLVKRTGEKVFLECVQDMDHENMFWYRQDPGLGLRLIYFSYDVKMKEKGDIPEGYSVSREKKERFSLILESASTNQTSMYLCASYSWGASSEQYFGPGTRLTVT.

V usage is TRBV19 and J usage is TRBJ2-7, with 7 bases matching TRBD2. With 4 bases clipped from V and 2 bases from J, the junction kept 14 bases outside the gene matches. Germline V CDR1 and CDR2: LNHDA, SQIVND (reference sequence). The CDR3 has 17 residues. This CDR3 reads CASSTLAAQGGTYEQYF. For the CDR3, the DNA is TGTGCCAGTAGTACCCTCGCGGCCCAGGGAGGGACCTACGAGCAGTACTTC.

The chain combines TRBV2 with TRBJ1-1, with D unresolved. The CDR3 runs 14 residues. V dropped 4 bases and J dropped 1 base, with 10 bases sitting between them. The germline V gene has CDR1 SNHLY and CDR2 FYNNEI. The CDR3: CASSVFGENTEAFF. In nucleotides, the CDR3 is TGTGCCAGCAGTGTTTTTGGGGAGAACACTGAAGCTTTCTTT.

The V and J genes are TRBV5-1 and TRBJ2-1; 8 nucleotides match TRBD2. Germline V gene lookup returns CDR1 SGHRS and CDR2 YFSETQ. CDR3 length: 12 amino acids. After removal of 6 bases from V and 7 bases from J, the junction contained 3 bases not matched to a gene. CDR3 sequence: CASIAGKNEQFF. The CDR3 coding sequence is TGCGCCAGCATAGCGGGGAAAAATGAGCAGTTCTTC.

CDR3 sequence: CASSRHRDSGETQYF. CDR3 in DNA: TGTGCCAGCAGCCGCCACCGGGACAGCGGGGAGACCCAGTACTTC. The chain couples TRBV7-8 to TRBJ2-5; weak D call: TRBD1 (7 bases). With 5 bases removed from V and 5 bases from J, the gap between germline ends came to 18 bases. Germline CDR1 SGHVS, CDR2 FQNEAQ. This CDR3 region has 15 residues.

The rearrangement joins TRBV18 to TRBJ2-5, with TRBD1 identical over 9 bases. This CDR3 has 16 amino acids. V shed 8 bases, J shed 5 bases, and the junction held 15 bases outside the gene matches. CDR1 and CDR2 from the germline V gene are KGHSH and LQKENI. CDR3 amino acids: CASTANTGGFGETQYF. In DNA form, the CDR3 reads TGTGCCAGCACAGCAAATACAGGGGGCTTTGGGGAGACCCAGTACTTC.

The rearrangement joins TRBV10-3 to TRBJ2-1; TRBD2 aligns across 9 bases. CDR1 and CDR2 from the germline V gene are ENHRY and SYGVKD. V trimming: 10 bases; J trimming: 5 bases; junction bases outside the gene matches: 6. This CDR3 is 13 amino acids long. CDR3 in amino acids: CATIAGADNEQFF. CDR3 sequence (DNA): TGTGCCACAATAGCGGGAGCGGACAATGAGCAGTTCTTC.

Regarding this clone: The DNA is omitted, as the CDR3 cannot be located on it reliably, and the CDR3 follows TCRdb's listing. CDR3 sequence: CASSSSTGTSPLHF. This chain links TRBV5-5 with TRBJ1-6; the D call of TRBD1 is as the table states it, not checked on the DNA. The V gene's germline CDR1 is SGHKS and CDR2 YYEKEE (reference sequence). Both ends counted, the CDR3 spans 14 residues.

This chain's CDR3 is CASSQEYGTAFF. The CDR3 bases are TGTGCCAGCAGCCAAGAATATGGGACAGCTTTCTTT. The chain combines TRBV14 with TRBJ1-1; TRBD1 might be the D (5 bases). V lost 0 bases, J lost 10 bases, and 9 bases lay in between. CDR1 SGHDN and CDR2 FVKESK come from the germline V gene. CDR3 length equals 12 residues.

The rearrangement joins TRBV24-1 to TRBJ2-2; no reliable D call. V lost 3 bases, J lost 0 bases, and 7 bases lay in between. Germline loops: CDR1 KGHDR, CDR2 SFDVKD. The length of the CDR3 is 15 residues. The CDR3 protein is CATSDPRANTGELFF. The DNA for the CDR3 is TGTGCCACCAGTGATCCCAGAGCGAACACCGGGGAGCTGTTTTTT.

This chain connects TRBV11-2 to TRBJ1-3; D is undetermined. From germline, CDR1 is SGHAT and CDR2 FQNNGV. The CDR3 contains 15 residues. The V end was cut by 5 bases, the J end by 3 bases, with 14 bases between. CDR3 nucleotides: TGTGCCAGCAGCCCCGGAGGTGGATTTGGAAACACCATATATTTT. Translation: CASSPGGGFGNTIYF. The entire variable domain, with the rest obtained from reference TRBV11-2 and TRBJ1-3, is as follows: EAGVAQSPRYKIIEKRQSVAFWCNPISGHATLYWYQQILGQGPKLLIQFQNNGVVDDSQLPKDRFSAERLKGVDSTLKIQPAKLEDSAVYLCASSPGGGFGNTIYFGEGSWLTVV.

The gene calls are TRBV30 and TRBJ1-6, with D perhaps matching TRBD1 (5 bases). V was clipped by 4 bases and J by 4 bases, with 8 bases between them. Germline V lookup: CDR1 GTSNPN, CDR2 SVGIG (reference sequence). This CDR3 is built from 13 residues. This CDR3 reads CAWTGRYNSPLHF. The CDR3 DNA reads as TGTGCCTGGACGGGACGATATAATTCACCCCTCCACTTT.

The V and J genes are TRBV19 and TRBJ1-6, with 7 bases lining up with TRBD1. This CDR3 comprises 16 residues. V was clipped by 7 bases and J by 14 bases; unmatched bases: 20. Germline CDR1 and CDR2: LNHDA and SQIVND (reference sequence). The CDR3 protein is CASTTEGAQGPATLHF. DNA for the CDR3: TGTGCCAGTACCACGGAGGGGGCCCAGGGCCCTGCGACCCTCCACTTT.

The chain has TRBV7-8 and TRBJ1-4, with 9 bases identical to TRBD1. J lost 0 bases, V lost 5 bases, and 10 bases had no gene match. The length of the CDR3 is 18 residues. The germline CDR1 and CDR2 sequences are SGHVS and FQNEAQ. DNA for the CDR3: TGTGCCAGCAGCCCTCGTCCGGGACAGGGATCAACTAATGAAAAACTGTTTTTT. The encoded protein is CASSPRPGQGSTNEKLFF.

The chain carries TRBV9 and TRBJ2-1; 10 bases map to TRBD2. The CDR3 totals 16 residues. V shed 0 bases, J shed 4 bases, and the junction held 4 bases outside the gene matches. Germline V gene sequence: CDR1 SGDLS, CDR2 YYNGEE. This CDR3 is CASSVESSGGYNEQFF. CDR3 DNA: TGTGCCAGCAGCGTAGAGTCTAGCGGGGGATACAATGAGCAGTTCTTC.

The chain employs TRBV7-3 and TRBJ2-3; D not resolved. Germline V gene data show CDR1 as SGHTA and CDR2 as FQGTGA. Trimming removed 5 bases from V and 1 base from J, with 22 bases in between. The CDR3 length is 18 residues. CDR3 sequence reads: CASSPRVFSPFGTDTQYF. The DNA for the CDR3 is TGTGCCAGCAGCCCTCGGGTGTTTAGCCCATTTGGCACAGATACGCAGTATTTT. Full variable domain (outside the CDR3, taken from reference TRBV7-3 and TRBJ2-3): GAGVSQTPSNKVTEKGKYVELRCDPISGHTALYWYRQSLGQGPEFLIYFQGTGAADDSGLPNDRFFAVRPEGSVSTLKIQRTERGDSAVYLCASSPRVFSPFGTDTQYFGPGTRLTVL.

This sequence joins TRBV7-3 and TRBJ1-6; D gene ambiguous. CDR1 is SGHTA, CDR2 FQGTGA, per germline. The CDR3 is 14 residues long. V was clipped by 1 base and J by 6 bases, with 7 bases between them. This chain's CDR3 is CASSLMSANSPLHF. The DNA for the CDR3 is TGTGCCAGCAGCTTAATGTCGGCTAATTCACCCCTCCACTTT.

V usage is TRBV5-1 and J usage is TRBJ1-3; D is unresolved. Per germline, CDR1 SGHRS and CDR2 YFSETQ. V was clipped by 3 bases and J by 6 bases, with 4 bases between them. The CDR3 has 11 residues. The CDR3 DNA sequence: TGCGCCAGCAGCTCCGAAAACACCATATATTTT. This codes for CASSSENTIYF.

This sequence joins TRBV9 and TRBJ2-1; D ambiguous. Trimming pared 0 bases from V and 7 bases from J, leaving 17 bases between. The CDR3 consists of 16 residues. Looked up from germline, CDR1 is SGDLS and CDR2 is YYNGEE. The CDR3 sequence: CASSVAKAVLGNEQFF. The CDR3 DNA is TGTGCCAGCAGCGTAGCGAAGGCAGTACTCGGGAATGAGCAGTTCTTC.

This chain links TRBV25-1 with TRBJ1-1; D remains unclear. Germline-derived CDR1 and CDR2 are MGHDK and SYGVNS. The CDR3 contains 11 residues. V was trimmed by 5 bases and J by 0 bases, leaving 1 base between them. The chain's CDR3 is CASSMNTEAFF. DNA for the CDR3: TGTGCCAGCAGTATGAACACTGAAGCTTTCTTT.

The rearrangement uses TRBV7-3 and TRBJ2-1, with 13 bases identical to TRBD2. The germline V gene encodes CDR1 SGHTA and CDR2 FQGTGA. The CDR3 consists of 17 residues. J lost 3 bases, V lost 4 bases, and 6 bases had no gene match. This CDR3 is CASSSAGLAGSYNEQFF. Written as DNA, the CDR3 is TGTGCCAGCAGCTCCGCGGGACTAGCGGGAAGCTACAATGAGCAGTTCTTC.

The V call is TRBV5-4, the J call TRBJ1-1; D perhaps matches TRBD1 (5 bases). This CDR3 is 16 amino acids long. CDR1 SGHNT and CDR2 YYREEE come from the germline V gene (reference sequence). Trimming shortened V by 0 bases and J by 0 bases, and 12 bases separated the two germline ends. CDR3 in amino acids: CASSLGQYNLNTEAFF. The CDR3 DNA reads TGTGCCAGCAGCTTGGGACAGTACAACTTGAACACTGAAGCTTTCTTT.

A word on this clone: The sample has other DNA sequences that encode this CDR3 too. The rearrangement uses TRBV5-5 and TRBJ2-7; D gene unclear. V was shortened by 0 bases and J by 0 bases, with 7 bases between the two germline ends. The CDR3 has 14 amino acids. Germline values: CDR1 SGHKS, CDR2 YYEKEE (reference sequence). The DNA for the CDR3 is TGTGCCAGCAGCTTGGTTTCGGCCTCCTACGAGCAGTACTTC. It yields the protein CASSLVSASYEQYF.

The rearrangement links TRBV7-2 to TRBJ1-3, with 10 bases aligning to TRBD1. The V segment lost 5 bases and the J segment 1 base; nucleotides outside the gene matches: 8. The germline gives CDR1 SGHTA, CDR2 FQGNSA. The CDR3 covers 17 residues. CDR3 in DNA: TGTGCCAGCAGCCTCCAGACAGGGGGCGCATCTGGAAACACCATATATTTT. This translates into CASSLQTGGASGNTIYF.